The sequence of this T cell receptor (beta chain) was determined in a study of OX40 agonist ivuxolimab in advanced cancers. Study-level information: Prior anti-PD-1, anti-PD-L1 or anti-CTLA-4 therapy was allowed; roughly 40% had some. Broader study findings: What antigens the expanded peripheral T cells recognized was never established.

This CDR3 contains 15 residues. V was clipped by 4 bases and J by 5 bases; unmatched bases: 12. Looked up from germline, CDR1 is SGHKS and CDR2 is YYEKEE (reference sequence). Concerning this clone itself: Antigen unknown.

Enrollment shut out patients with autoimmune disease history or systemic immunosuppression. The assay was immunoSEQ multiplex PCR, and TCRdb's table has in-frame clones only and misses some. Here the sample spans tens of thousands of clones, 75% to 85% being singletons. The chain employs TRBV5-5 and TRBJ2-7; 7 positions agree with TRBD2. This specimen was CD4+ or CD8+ T cells sorted from blood, taken in a trial of the OX40 agonist ivuxolimab. This TCR derives from an adult with an advanced solid tumor such as melanoma, head and neck, liver or kidney cancer. The CDR3 DNA reads as TGTGCCAGCAGCCTCCTGACTAGCAATTCGGACGAGCAGTACTTC. Protein sequence: CASSLLTSNSDEQYF.